A single sample is the source of the 23 T cell receptor beta chains below, sequenced in a study of PD-1 blockade in classical Hodgkin lymphoma. The method was immunoSEQ multiplex PCR; TCRdb's version includes in-frame clones alone and lacks a portion of them. The top ten clones hold about 3.9% of a sample with tens of thousands of clones, around 94% of them seen once. Time point indicated: newly diagnosed, previously untreated cHL patient sample. Sequenced input: peripheral blood mononuclear cells (PBMCs). Receptors originate from a human donor with classical Hodgkin lymphoma.

This clone was observed a handful of times. The chain recombines TRBV15 with TRBJ1-2, with D maybe TRBD1 (5 bases). Per germline, CDR1 LNHNV and CDR2 YYDKDF (reference sequence). The ends were cut back, 2 bases at V and 7 bases at J, with 17 bases in the middle. The length of the CDR3 is 15 residues. CDR3 sequence reads: CATSRKTGDWGGYTF. The CDR3 DNA follows: TGTGCCACCAGCAGAAAGACGGGGGATTGGGGTGGCTACACCTTC.

The genes are TRBV25-1 and TRBJ2-3, with unresolved D. Germline loops: CDR1 MGHDK, CDR2 SYGVNS. The length of the CDR3 is 15 residues. V was clipped by 3 bases and J by 4 bases, with 14 bases between them. CDR3 region: CASSDQSLVADTQYF. The CDR3 DNA reads TGTGCCAGCAGTGATCAAAGTTTAGTCGCAGATACGCAGTATTTT.

The chain employs TRBV2 and TRBJ2-2, with TRBD1 matching 9 bases. The J segment lost 5 bases and the V segment lost 10 bases, leaving 5 bases of the junction unmatched. The V gene's germline CDR1 is SNHLY and CDR2 FYNNEI. CDR3 length equals 13 residues. CDR3 sequence (DNA): TGTGCCATGCTACAGGGGGCGACCGGGGAGCTGTTTTTT. Residues: CAMLQGATGELFF.

V is TRBV29-1 and J is TRBJ1-2; D is undetermined. In germline, CDR1 is SQVTM, CDR2 ANQGSEA. V lost 6 bases, J lost 3 bases, and 14 bases lay in between. The CDR3 length is 13 residues. CDR3 sequence: CSVLRTMDYGYTF. CDR3 nucleotide sequence: TGCAGCGTCCTTCGGACCATGGACTATGGCTACACCTTC.

The rearrangement joins TRBV5-1 to TRBJ2-3, with 13 bases aligning to TRBD2. V dropped 2 bases and J dropped 3; count of bases not matched to a gene: 3. This CDR3 has 16 amino acids. From germline, CDR1 is SGHRS and CDR2 YFSETQ. The CDR3 DNA reads TGCGCCAGCAGCTTTCGGACTAGCGGGGGAACAGATACGCAGTATTTT. Translation gives CASSFRTSGGTDTQYF.

V gene TRBV5-4 combines with J gene TRBJ2-2, with TRBD1 as a possible D gene (6 bases). The germline V gene has CDR1 SGHNT and CDR2 YYREEE (reference sequence). V was cut by 3 bases and J by 0 bases, with 9 bases left in between. This CDR3 has 15 amino acids. The CDR3 coding sequence is TGTGCCAGCAGCTCCGGACAGTCGAACACCGGGGAGCTGTTTTTT. It codes for CASSSGQSNTGELFF.

The gene calls are TRBV19 and TRBJ2-1; D unclear. CDR1 and CDR2 from the germline V gene are LNHDA and SQIVND (reference sequence). Trimming shortened V by 0 bases and J by 4 bases, and 10 bases separated the two germline ends. This CDR3 has 15 residues. This CDR3 reads CASSIDRSYYNEQFF. The CDR3 region has the DNA TGTGCCAGTAGTATAGATCGGTCGTATTACAATGAGCAGTTCTTC.

This sequence joins TRBV11-2 and TRBJ2-7, with D maybe TRBD1 (5 bases). The CDR3 is 17 amino acids. Trimming left V 1 base short and J 2 bases short, with 18 bases between. The germline gives CDR1 SGHAT, CDR2 FQNNGV. This CDR3 is CASSLVAGPATPYEQYF. The CDR3 DNA follows: TGTGCCAGCAGCTTAGTTGCAGGGCCCGCTACCCCCTACGAGCAGTACTTC.

V usage is TRBV10-1 and J usage is TRBJ1-4, with D perhaps matching TRBD1 (6 bases). Germline lookup yields CDR1 WNHNN and CDR2 SYGVQD (reference sequence). V shed 4 bases and J shed 6 bases, with 12 bases lying between them. The CDR3 is made up of 14 amino acids. In nucleotides, the CDR3 is TGCGCCAGCAGTGCAGACAGGAGATATGAAAAACTGTTTTTT. This codes for CASSADRRYEKLFF.

V gene TRBV18 combines with J gene TRBJ2-5, with D maybe TRBD1 (6 bases). There are 17 residues in the CDR3. Germline CDR1 KGHSH, CDR2 LQKENI. V gave up 6 bases and J gave up 4 bases, with 24 bases separating them. The CDR3 protein is CASSLDFDRSTRETQYF. The CDR3 nucleotides read TGTGCCAGCTCTCTCGACTTCGACAGGTCCACGAGAGAGACCCAGTACTTC.

The rearrangement uses TRBV28 and TRBJ2-2; D not certain. This CDR3 region has 14 residues. Germline V gene data show CDR1 as MDHEN and CDR2 as SYDVKM. Trimming left V 5 bases short and J 3 bases short, with 10 bases between. CDR3 in DNA: TGTGCCAGCAGTGCCGCCTTGGACACCGGGGAGCTGTTTTTT. This encodes CASSAALDTGELFF.

The CDR3 spells CASSQGAGGLNEQFF. CDR3 nucleotide sequence: TGCGCCAGCAGCCAAGGAGCGGGGGGGCTGAATGAGCAGTTCTTC. V is TRBV4-3 and J is TRBJ2-1, with 10 bases matching TRBD2. V lost 1 base to trimming and J lost 7 bases; unmatched junction nucleotides: 4. CDR1 is LGHNA, CDR2 YSLEER, per germline. This CDR3 is 15 amino acids long.

V is TRBV9 and J is TRBJ1-2; D not resolved. Trimming shortened V by 1 base and J by 8 bases, and 9 bases separated the two germline ends. CDR3 length: 12 residues. The germline gives CDR1 SGDLS, CDR2 YYNGEE. The CDR3 loop reads CASSVLGSGYTF. CDR3 bases: TGTGCCAGCAGCGTACTTGGGAGCGGCTACACCTTC.

The V gene is TRBV2, the J gene TRBJ2-5; D unresolved. V lost 4 bases and J 4 bases, leaving 7 bases between the germline ends. The germline V gene has CDR1 SNHLY and CDR2 FYNNEI. This CDR3 contains 12 residues. CDR3 loop: CASSVSPETQYF. DNA of the CDR3: TGTGCCAGCAGTGTGTCTCCAGAGACCCAGTACTTC.

This chain uses TRBV9 with TRBJ2-3; 10 bases fit TRBD2. J was trimmed by 5 bases and V by 0 bases; bases with no gene match: 6. CDR3 size: 16 residues. Per the germline V gene, CDR1 is SGDLS and CDR2 is YYNGEE. CDR3 nucleotides: TGTGCCAGCAGCGTAGGGATTAGCGGGAGGCAAGATACGCAGTATTTT. Translating it yields CASSVGISGRQDTQYF.

This rearrangement joins TRBV28 to TRBJ1-6, with TRBD1 matching 7 bases. Germline CDR1 is MDHEN and CDR2 is SYDVKM. The CDR3 is 14 residues long. V lost 4 bases and J lost 10; bases outside the gene matches: 7. CDR3 DNA sequence: TGTGCCAGCAGTTCCTACAGGGGCGGGTCACCCCTCCACTTT. This translates into CASSSYRGGSPLHF.

This clone has only one observation. The chain is built from TRBV7-9 and TRBJ2-1; D possibly corresponds to TRBD2 (7 bases). V was shortened by 5 bases and J by 3 bases, with 14 bases between the two germline ends. Germline loops: CDR1 SEHNR, CDR2 FQNEAQ (reference sequence). This CDR3 is built from 15 residues. The CDR3 is CASSVGGQLYNEQFF. CDR3 coding DNA: TGTGCCAGCAGCGTGGGGGGGCAGCTCTACAATGAGCAGTTCTTC.

This sequence joins TRBV6-1 and TRBJ2-5; 7 positions match TRBD1. The CDR3 consists of 12 residues. V was pared by 7 bases and J by 5 bases, with 4 bases of the junction left unmatched. Germline V gives CDR1 MNHNS, CDR2 SASEGT. The CDR3, as DNA: TGTGCCAGCAATGAGGGGGCCGAGACCCAGTACTTC. It is translated as CASNEGAETQYF.

This sequence joins TRBV15 and TRBJ2-3; D remains ambiguous. The germline V gene encodes CDR1 LNHNV and CDR2 YYDKDF (reference sequence). Trimming removed 0 bases at V and 1 base at J, with 8 bases between. This CDR3 contains 15 residues. CDR3 loop: CATSREAVGTDTQYF. The CDR3 bases are TGTGCCACCAGCAGAGAGGCGGTCGGCACAGATACGCAGTATTTT.

The genes are TRBV4-3 and TRBJ1-2; 7 bases are a match to TRBD1. V dropped 3 bases and J dropped 14; count of bases not matched to a gene: 15. CDR3 length equals 14 residues. Germline V lookup: CDR1 LGHNA, CDR2 YSLEER. CDR3 protein: CASSQTVTQDRKTF. The DNA for the CDR3 is TGCGCCAGCAGCCAGACCGTCACTCAGGACAGGAAAACCTTC.

This clone appeared a few times. V is TRBV9 and J is TRBJ1-1; D unresolved. Germline V gene lookup returns CDR1 SGDLS and CDR2 YYNGEE. The V end lost 3 bases, the J end lost 0 bases, and 9 bases lay between the germline ends. CDR3 length equals 14 residues. The CDR3 DNA sequence: TGTGCCAGCAGCGGCCCACTATTGAACACTGAAGCTTTCTTT. Protein product: CASSGPLLNTEAFF.

This clone was seen a handful of times. V gene TRBV15 combines with J gene TRBJ1-2; D is uncertain. The CDR3 consists of 14 residues. Between the trimmed V and J ends, which lost 4 bases and 7 bases, there was a span of 16 bases. Germline CDR1 reads LNHNV; CDR2 reads YYDKDF (reference sequence). The CDR3 bases are TGTGCCACCAGCACCGTGGACGCGGGCTTTGGCTACACCTTC. It translates to CATSTVDAGFGYTF.

This chain uses TRBV29-1 with TRBJ1-2; D might be TRBD1 (5 bases). CDR1 and CDR2 (germline): SQVTM, ANQGSEA. Deletions cut 5 bases from V and 0 bases from J, with 10 bases between. This CDR3 contains 13 residues. The DNA of the CDR3 is TGCAGCGTTCGGGGGGGTACTAACTATGGCTACACCTTC. Translating gives CSVRGGTNYGYTF.